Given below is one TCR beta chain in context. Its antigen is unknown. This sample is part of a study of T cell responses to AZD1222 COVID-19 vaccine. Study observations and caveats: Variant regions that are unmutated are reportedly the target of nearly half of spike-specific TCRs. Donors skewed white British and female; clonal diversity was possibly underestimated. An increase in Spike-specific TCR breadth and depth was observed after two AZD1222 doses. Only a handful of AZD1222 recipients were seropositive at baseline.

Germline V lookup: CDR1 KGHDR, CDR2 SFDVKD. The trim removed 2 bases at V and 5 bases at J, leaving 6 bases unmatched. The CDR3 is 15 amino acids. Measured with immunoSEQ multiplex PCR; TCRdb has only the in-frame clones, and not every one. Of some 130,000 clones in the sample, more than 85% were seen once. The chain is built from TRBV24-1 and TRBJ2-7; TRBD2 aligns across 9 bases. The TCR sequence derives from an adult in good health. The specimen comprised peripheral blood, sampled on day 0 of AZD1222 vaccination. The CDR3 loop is CATSDSFAGGHEQYF. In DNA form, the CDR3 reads TGTGCCACCAGTGATTCATTTGCGGGGGGGCACGAGCAGTACTTC.